Below, 2 T cell receptor beta chains from the same sample are listed, as sequenced in a study of CD8+ T cells in alopecia areata. cDNA prepared by RNA extraction and subsequent reverse transcription served as the template for sequencing. The protocol was immunoSEQ multiplex PCR, while the TCRdb copy is restricted to in-frame clones and leaves out a portion. The sample yields hundreds of thousands of clones, 66% seen once. The sample's treatment: oral pan-JAK inhibitor, 5-10 mg twice daily. The sequencing here drew on CD4+ T cells sorted from blood, taken around week 44, from a patient treated with tofacitinib. These receptor sequences come from a human donor with alopecia areata.

The chain uses TRBV4-3 and TRBJ1-5; no clear D gene. Germline V gives CDR1 LGHNA, CDR2 YSLEER. The CDR3 extends over 13 amino acids. V shed 5 bases and J shed 5 bases, with 10 bases lying between them. CDR3 in DNA: TGCGCCAGCAGCAAAGGACGGGATCAGCCCCAGCATTTT. As protein: CASSKGRDQPQHF.

J is TRBJ1-1 and V is TRBV29-1; D gene uncertain. CDR3 length: 15 residues. V was pared by 4 bases and J by 1 base, with 16 bases between. CDR1 is SQVTM, CDR2 ANQGSEA, per germline. CDR3 in DNA: TGCAGCGTTGCAACCTTACAGAGCCAGAACACTGAAGCTTTCTTT. Residues: CSVATLQSQNTEAFF.